Sequencing of this T cell receptor beta chain was carried out in a study of blood T cell repertoires in COVID-19. Study in general: The samples span acute and convalescent COVID-19 from the United States, Italy and Spain. Sample material is recorded as cDNA or gDNA derived from T cells, B-cell-depleted T cells, or PBMCs.

Trimming shortened V by 7 bases and J by 5 bases, and 9 bases separated the two germline ends. CDR1 and CDR2 (germline): SQVTM, ANQGSEA. This CDR3 contains 11 residues. As processed by the authors: Using reference gene primer amplification, nucleated cell counts were estimated. TCRdb keeps only in-frame clones here, not all; method: immunoSEQ multiplex PCR. The V and J calls and clone size come from that table; D and trimming were worked out from the DNA. The table records approximately 300,000 clones, about 85% of them present only once. The rearrangement joins TRBV29-1 to TRBJ2-1, with TRBD1 as a possible D gene (6 bases). This TCR derives from a woman aged 45-65 years who had recovered from COVID-19. The sequenced material came from peripheral blood. Here the CDR3 reads CSAQGHNEQFF. CDR3 nucleotides: TGCAGCGCCCAGGGGCACAATGAGCAGTTCTTC.